This is a list of T cell receptor beta chains from one sample in a study of T cells after posttransplantation cyclophosphamide. TCRdb's copy holds only in-frame clones and misses some; the assay was immunoSEQ multiplex PCR. The specimen has 20,000 to 25,000 clones, none found just once. Material: PBMCs. These receptors originate from a woman between 50 and 59 years old in good health, CMV-negative, and a related stem cell transplant donor. The CDR3 runs from the conserved cysteine through the conserved F or W. Fields, in order: clone size, V gene, D gene, J gene, CDR3 protein, CDR3 DNA. The D gene is left open where the match is weak. The size entry gives once, few or many counts, or a class when the clone is expanded.

>many|TRBV19|.|TRBJ1-1
CASSPTRGTEAFF
TGTGCCAGTAGCCCGACCCGGGGTACTGAAGCTTTCTTT
>many|TRBV27|TRBD1|TRBJ2-3
CASSKMDRGGTDTQYF
TGTGCCAGCAGCAAGATGGACAGGGGAGGTACAGATACGCAGTATTTT
>many|TRBV7-8|.|TRBJ1-1
CASSLGRRNTEAFF
TGTGCCAGCAGCTTAGGCAGGCGGAACACTGAAGCTTTCTTT
>many|TRBV10-3|.|TRBJ2-1
CAISESWTLGGEQFF
TGTGCCATCAGTGAGTCTTGGACGTTGGGGGGTGAGCAGTTCTTC
>many|TRBV5-6|.|TRBJ2-7
CASSLATYEQYF
TGTGCCAGCAGCTTGGCTACCTACGAGCAGTACTTC
>many|TRBV11-3|.|TRBJ2-1
CASSLDGGRINEQFF
TGTGCCAGCAGCTTAGATGGGGGCCGCATTAATGAGCAGTTCTTC
>many|TRBV29-1|TRBD1|TRBJ2-1
CSVAWQGTVGLGFF
TGCAGCGTTGCGTGGCAGGGGACAGTTGGACTCGGGTTCTTC
>many|TRBV7-2|.|TRBJ1-1
CASSQMRGTEAFF
TGTGCCAGCAGCCAAATGCGGGGCACTGAAGCTTTCTTT
>many|TRBV27|TRBD1|TRBJ1-1
CASSPGTGASTEAFF
TGTGCCAGCAGTCCGGGGACAGGGGCGAGCACTGAAGCTTTCTTT
>few|TRBV28|.|TRBJ2-7
CASRETTYEQYF
TGTGCCAGCCGGGAGACGACCTACGAGCAGTACTTC
>many|TRBV27|TRBD2|TRBJ2-1
CASRTSGGTNRFF
TGTGCCAGCAGGACTAGCGGGGGGACCAACCGGTTCTTC
>many|TRBV5-1|TRBD2|TRBJ2-1
CASSLEGGSHNEQFF
TGCGCCAGCAGCTTGGAGGGCGGGAGCCACAATGAGCAGTTCTTC
>many|TRBV7-9|.|TRBJ1-2
CASSLRAGRPSGYGYTF
TGTGCCAGCAGCTTAAGGGCAGGGAGGCCGTCTGGATATGGCTACACCTTC
>many|TRBV9|.|TRBJ1-3
CASSLGNTIYF
TGTGCCAGCAGCCTTGGAAACACCATATATTTT
>many|TRBV9|TRBD2|TRBJ2-7
CASSVALIAGVGEQYF
TGTGCCAGCAGCGTAGCTTTAATAGCGGGGGTCGGCGAGCAGTACTTC
>many|TRBV5-1|.|TRBJ2-2
CASSSRETGELFF
TGCGCCAGCAGCTCCAGGGAAACCGGGGAGCTGTTTTTT
>many|TRBV7-3|.|TRBJ1-2
CASSLRAHYGYTF
TGTGCCAGCAGCTTAAGGGCCCACTATGGCTACACCTTC
>many|TRBV2|TRBD2|TRBJ2-1
CASSVLAGSYNEQFF
TGTGCCAGCAGTGTGTTAGCGGGATCTTACAATGAGCAGTTCTTC
>many|TRBV4-3|TRBD1|TRBJ2-3
CASSQGTGVIDTQYF
TGCGCCAGCAGCCAAGGGACAGGGGTGATAGATACGCAGTATTTT
>many|TRBV7-2|TRBD1|TRBJ1-4
CASSLGQGNNNEKLFF
TGTGCCAGCAGCTTGGGACAGGGGAATAATAATGAAAAACTGTTTTTT
>many|TRBV15|TRBD1|TRBJ1-2
CATSTGQGYYGYTF
TGTGCCACCAGCACGGGACAGGGTTACTATGGCTACACCTTC
>many|TRBV27|TRBD2|TRBJ2-1
CASSLYFGREDNEQFF
TGTGCCAGCAGTTTATATTTCGGGCGGGAGGACAATGAGCAGTTCTTC
>many|TRBV7-2|.|TRBJ2-7
CASSLYRLYEQYF
TGTGCCAGCAGCTTATACCGACTCTACGAGCAGTACTTC
>few|TRBV20-1|TRBD1|TRBJ2-5
CSARGGQEQYF
TGCAGTGCTAGAGGGGGACAGGAGCAGTACTTC
>many|TRBV7-2|TRBD2|TRBJ2-3
CASSLVRGGHRDTQYF
TGTGCCAGCAGCTTAGTCCGGGGGGGCCATAGAGATACGCAGTATTTT
>many|TRBV7-2|.|TRBJ1-1
CASSLDSGGTEAFF
TGTGCCAGCAGCTTAGATTCGGGTGGCACTGAAGCTTTCTTT
>many|TRBV30|.|TRBJ1-5
CAWGDTGQPQHF
TGTGCCTGGGGGGACACGGGTCAGCCCCAGCATTTT
>many|TRBV19|TRBD2|TRBJ2-1
CASSIDWGGNEQFF
TGTGCCAGTAGTATAGACTGGGGGGGCAATGAGCAGTTCTTC
>many|TRBV5-1|.|TRBJ2-5
CASSSRPVETQYF
TGCGCCAGCAGCTCCCGCCCAGTGGAGACCCAGTACTTC
>many|TRBV10-3|.|TRBJ1-1
CAISEERWSTEAFF
TGTGCCATCAGTGAAGAACGGTGGAGCACTGAAGCTTTCTTT
>many|TRBV7-2|.|TRBJ1-5
CASSLDGRGNQPQHF
TGTGCCAGCAGCTTAGATGGGAGGGGCAATCAGCCCCAGCATTTT
>many|TRBV2|.|TRBJ1-4
CASIAGFANEKLFF
TGTGCCAGCATTGCAGGGTTTGCTAATGAAAAACTGTTTTTT